This T cell receptor (beta chain) was captured by sequencing in a study of control samples from healthy donors and cancer patients. The CDR3 has 12 residues. V lost 6 bases, J lost 3 bases, and 9 bases lay in between. Assay: immunoSEQ multiplex PCR; the TCRdb copy retains only in-frame clones and omits some. The table lists some 170,000 clones, just over 95% of them singletons. The chain employs TRBV12-3 or TRBV12-4 and TRBJ2-7, with no clear D. The sample consisted of blood. The clonotype was recovered from a woman under 40 in good health. The CDR3 nucleotides read TGTGCCAGCAGCGTGATCGTCTACGAGCAGTACTTC. It codes for CASSVIVYEQYF.